A selection of T cell receptor beta chains follows, all from one sample in a study of CD4 T cells in relation to SARS-CoV-2 and coronaviruses. The method was immunoSEQ multiplex PCR; TCRdb's version includes in-frame clones alone and lacks a portion of them. The sample contains roughly 14,000 clones, roughly 72% of which appear only once. These TCRs are of unknown antigen specificity. The specimen sequenced was CD4+ T cells from PBMCs, cultured in vitro. Source of these receptors: a human donor in good health. Each CDR3 is given with its conserved first and last residue. D genes are given only for firm matches. Clone size is given for some rows only: seen once, a few or many times, or a class if the clone is expanded.

>.|TRBV6-4|TRBD2|TRBJ2-1
CASRLSGEYYNEQFF
TGTGCCAGCAGACTTAGCGGGGAATACTACAATGAGCAGTTCTTC
>few|TRBV6-6|TRBD2|TRBJ2-3
CASTETSGSDTQYF
TGTGCCAGCACCGAGACTAGCGGGAGCGATACGCAGTATTTT
>.|TRBV18|TRBD1|TRBJ1-1
CASSQTDRGDTEAFF
TGTGCCAGCTCACAGACGGACAGGGGGGACACTGAAGCTTTCTTT
>.|TRBV10-3|.|TRBJ2-1
CAISEKLDYNEQFF
TGTGCCATCAGTGAGAAGTTAGACTACAATGAGCAGTTCTTC
>.|TRBV7-2|TRBD1|TRBJ1-1
CASSPTGRTEAFF
TGTGCCAGCAGTCCGACAGGGCGGACTGAAGCTTTCTTT
>.|TRBV24-1|.|TRBJ1-1
CATPCLLAAGRWDTEAFF
TGTGCCACCCCTTGTCTTCTTGCGGCGGGGCGGTGGGACACTGAAGCTTTCTTT
>.|TRBV30|.|TRBJ1-1
CAWRPGRGNTEAFF
TGTGCCTGGAGACCGGGACGGGGAAACACTGAAGCTTTCTTT
>.|TRBV12-3/TRBV12-4|.|TRBJ2-5
CASSLGHQETQYF
TGTGCCAGCAGTTTAGGGCACCAAGAGACCCAGTACTTC
>.|TRBV27|TRBD1|TRBJ1-4
CASSLSGTGGGKLFF
TGTGCCAGCAGTTTAAGCGGGACAGGGGGAGGAAAACTGTTTTTT
>.|TRBV29-1|.|TRBJ2-3
CSGQTETSTDTQYF
TGCAGCGGACAGACGGAGACTAGCACAGATACGCAGTATTTT
>few|TRBV20-1|.|TRBJ2-2
CSASAGLSTGELFF
TGCAGTGCTAGTGCGGGGTTAAGCACCGGGGAGCTGTTTTTT
>.|TRBV7-2|TRBD1|TRBJ1-5
CASSFLQGGQPQHF
TGTGCCAGCAGCTTTCTCCAGGGGGGTCAGCCCCAGCATTTT